The rows below give T cell receptor beta chains drawn from one sample of a study of CD8+ T cells in alopecia areata. Sequencing used immunoSEQ multiplex PCR; TCRdb keeps in-frame clones, though not all of them. The data show about 98,000 clones, roughly 47% seen once. Specimen: CD4+ T cells sorted from blood. Every receptor here comes from a human donor with alopecia areata. Both conserved end residues are part of each CDR3. The order of the fields is CDR3 DNA, CDR3 protein, clone size, V gene, J gene, D gene. D genes are given only for firm matches. Size is omitted from some rows. Given values are once, few, many or a class for expanded clones.

CDR3nt: TGTGCCAGCAGTGACGATAGCGGGAGGGAGCTCTTC
CDR3aa: CASSDDSGRELF
abundance: -
v_gene: TRBV25-1
j_gene: TRBJ2-1
d_gene: TRBD2

CDR3nt: TGCAGCGTTGCACTAGCGGGAGGGCGGTCCGGGGAGCTGTTTTTT
CDR3aa: CSVALAGGRSGELFF
abundance: -
v_gene: TRBV29-1
j_gene: TRBJ2-2
d_gene: TRBD2

CDR3nt: TGCGCCAGCAGCCTAGACAGACCCTACGAGCAGTACTTC
CDR3aa: CASSLDRPYEQYF
abundance: -
v_gene: TRBV4-1
j_gene: TRBJ2-7
d_gene: -

CDR3nt: TGTGCCAGCAGTTCGACAGGGGAGGCAGATACGCAGTATTTT
CDR3aa: CASSSTGEADTQYF
abundance: -
v_gene: TRBV6-5
j_gene: TRBJ2-3
d_gene: TRBD1

CDR3nt: TGTGCCAGCAGCCAAGATGGAGCGGGAGACCCCACAGATACGCAGTATTTT
CDR3aa: CASSQDGAGDPTDTQYF
abundance: few
v_gene: TRBV4-2
j_gene: TRBJ2-3
d_gene: TRBD2

CDR3nt: TGCAGCGTTGGGTCCCAGCGGGAGAGTGAGCAGTACTTC
CDR3aa: CSVGSQRESEQYF
abundance: -
v_gene: TRBV29-1
j_gene: TRBJ2-7
d_gene: TRBD2

CDR3nt: TGCGCCAGCAATACAGGGGCAAACGATGAGCAGTTCTTC
CDR3aa: CASNTGANDEQFF
abundance: -
v_gene: TRBV5-1
j_gene: TRBJ2-1
d_gene: TRBD1

CDR3nt: TGCAGCGCCGATTCGGACAGGGTGGATGGCTACACCTTC
CDR3aa: CSADSDRVDGYTF
abundance: -
v_gene: TRBV29-1
j_gene: TRBJ1-2
d_gene: TRBD1

CDR3nt: TGTGCCAGCAATTTCGGTGGCGGATTCTCTGGGGCCAACGTCCTGACTTTC
CDR3aa: CASNFGGGFSGANVLTF
abundance: -
v_gene: TRBV28
j_gene: TRBJ2-6
d_gene: -

CDR3nt: TGTGCCTGGAGTGTGTCTCGAACTAACTATGGCTACACCTTC
CDR3aa: CAWSVSRTNYGYTF
abundance: few
v_gene: TRBV30
j_gene: TRBJ1-2
d_gene: -

CDR3nt: TGCGCCAGCAGTCAATCGGGACAAGCGAAGTACTTC
CDR3aa: CASSQSGQAKYF
abundance: -
v_gene: TRBV23-1
j_gene: TRBJ2-7
d_gene: -

CDR3nt: TGCAGCGTGCGCGTCCAGGGGAGCTCCTACGAGCAGTACTTC
CDR3aa: CSVRVQGSSYEQYF
abundance: few
v_gene: TRBV29-1
j_gene: TRBJ2-7
d_gene: -

CDR3nt: TGTGCCAGCAGCGGCGCCAGGGGCGGGGGGGCCTACAATGAGCAGTTCTTC
CDR3aa: CASSGARGGGAYNEQFF
abundance: -
v_gene: TRBV9
j_gene: TRBJ2-1
d_gene: TRBD2

CDR3nt: TGTGCCTGGAGATGGGCAGGGGGTGAAGCTTTCTTT
CDR3aa: CAWRWAGGEAFF
abundance: -
v_gene: TRBV30
j_gene: TRBJ1-1
d_gene: TRBD1

CDR3nt: TGCAGCGTTGGAGGACTCGGACCCCGTCCTATTTACGAGCAGTACTTC
CDR3aa: CSVGGLGPRPIYEQYF
abundance: few
v_gene: TRBV29-1
j_gene: TRBJ2-7
d_gene: -

CDR3nt: TGCAGCGTTGTCGGCGGGAGGGCCGAAGAGACCCAGTACTTC
CDR3aa: CSVVGGRAEETQYF
abundance: few
v_gene: TRBV29-1
j_gene: TRBJ2-5
d_gene: TRBD2

CDR3nt: TGCAGCGTTGAAGATCCAGGGAAAAACATTCAGTACTTC
CDR3aa: CSVEDPGKNIQYF
abundance: -
v_gene: TRBV29-1
j_gene: TRBJ2-4
d_gene: -

CDR3nt: TGCGCCAGCAGGTCCGCGGGGGTCGCCTACAATGAGCAGTTCTTC
CDR3aa: CASRSAGVAYNEQFF
abundance: -
v_gene: TRBV5-1
j_gene: TRBJ2-1
d_gene: TRBD2

CDR3nt: TGTGCCTTCTCGACAGGGATCAACACCGGGGAGCTGTTTTTT
CDR3aa: CAFSTGINTGELFF
abundance: -
v_gene: TRBV30
j_gene: TRBJ2-2
d_gene: TRBD1

CDR3nt: TGTGCCAGCAGCCCCTCCCTCCGGTACCAAGAGACCCAGTACTTC
CDR3aa: CASSPSLRYQETQYF
abundance: -
v_gene: TRBV7-9
j_gene: TRBJ2-5
d_gene: -

CDR3nt: TGCAGCGTTGATCCGGGACTGCACGCCAATGAGCAGTTCTTC
CDR3aa: CSVDPGLHANEQFF
abundance: -
v_gene: TRBV29-1
j_gene: TRBJ2-1
d_gene: -

CDR3nt: TGTGCCAGCTCACGGGACTCCACATTATCTGAAGCTTTCTTT
CDR3aa: CASSRDSTLSEAFF
abundance: -
v_gene: TRBV18
j_gene: TRBJ1-1
d_gene: -

CDR3nt: TGCAGCGCGTCGACAGGGACGGGAGGAAACACCATATATTTT
CDR3aa: CSASTGTGGNTIYF
abundance: -
v_gene: TRBV29-1
j_gene: TRBJ1-3
d_gene: TRBD1

CDR3nt: TGCGCCAGCAGCTTGCAGGCCCGCGGGACTGAAGCTTTCTTT
CDR3aa: CASSLQARGTEAFF
abundance: few
v_gene: TRBV5-1
j_gene: TRBJ1-1
d_gene: -

CDR3nt: TGTGCCAGCAGCGTAGCTACGGCAGGGACTGAGCAGTTCTTC
CDR3aa: CASSVATAGTEQFF
abundance: once
v_gene: TRBV9
j_gene: TRBJ2-1
d_gene: -

CDR3nt: TGTGCCAGCAGTGAAAGGCAGGGCGCAGATACGCAGTATTTT
CDR3aa: CASSERQGADTQYF
abundance: -
v_gene: TRBV2
j_gene: TRBJ2-3
d_gene: -

CDR3nt: TGTGCCAGCAGTTTAGATTTGGATAGGGGCTACACCTTC
CDR3aa: CASSLDLDRGYTF
abundance: few
v_gene: TRBV28
j_gene: TRBJ1-2
d_gene: -

CDR3nt: TGTGCCAGCAGGAGACTAGCGGGGTTCACAGATACGCAGTATTTT
CDR3aa: CASRRLAGFTDTQYF
abundance: -
v_gene: TRBV2
j_gene: TRBJ2-3
d_gene: TRBD2

CDR3nt: TGCAGTGCTAGCAGGGGAGGAGGCTACACCTTC
CDR3aa: CSASRGGGYTF
abundance: -
v_gene: TRBV20-1
j_gene: TRBJ1-2
d_gene: -

CDR3nt: TGCAGCGTGGGAACAGAAATCAATCAGCCCCAGCATTTT
CDR3aa: CSVGTEINQPQHF
abundance: -
v_gene: TRBV29-1
j_gene: TRBJ1-5
d_gene: -

CDR3nt: TGTGCCAGCAGCCTCGGCGACAACACTGAAGCTTTCTTT
CDR3aa: CASSLGDNTEAFF
abundance: -
v_gene: TRBV14
j_gene: TRBJ1-1
d_gene: -

CDR3nt: TGTGCCAGCAGCGCCGAGCCCCAGGGGTATGGCTACACCTTC
CDR3aa: CASSAEPQGYGYTF
abundance: -
v_gene: TRBV9
j_gene: TRBJ1-2
d_gene: -

CDR3nt: TGTGCCAGCAACTTAGCGGGAGGGGAGACCCAGTACTTC
CDR3aa: CASNLAGGETQYF
abundance: few
v_gene: TRBV5-6
j_gene: TRBJ2-5
d_gene: TRBD2

CDR3nt: TGTGCCAGCAGTTCCTGGTTGGGCGTACAGCCCCAGCATTTT
CDR3aa: CASSSWLGVQPQHF
abundance: -
v_gene: TRBV27
j_gene: TRBJ1-5
d_gene: -

CDR3nt: TGTGCCAGCAGTGGCTTTACTGATCTAGCCAAAAACATTCAGTACTTC
CDR3aa: CASSGFTDLAKNIQYF
abundance: -
v_gene: TRBV28
j_gene: TRBJ2-4
d_gene: -

CDR3nt: TGCAGCGTTGACCCGGGAGCCTCGAACGGGGAGCTGTTTTTT
CDR3aa: CSVDPGASNGELFF
abundance: few
v_gene: TRBV29-1
j_gene: TRBJ2-2
d_gene: -

CDR3nt: TGCAGCGTGAGGGGGGCCAGCACTGAAGCTTTCTTT
CDR3aa: CSVRGASTEAFF
abundance: once
v_gene: TRBV29-1
j_gene: TRBJ1-1
d_gene: -

CDR3nt: TGTGCCAGCAGTGTCACAGGCACAGATACGCAGTATTTT
CDR3aa: CASSVTGTDTQYF
abundance: -
v_gene: TRBV25-1
j_gene: TRBJ2-3
d_gene: -

CDR3nt: TGCAGCGCCTCATTTCGCGTGAACACTGAAGCTTTCTTT
CDR3aa: CSASFRVNTEAFF
abundance: -
v_gene: TRBV29-1
j_gene: TRBJ1-1
d_gene: -

CDR3nt: TGTGCCTGGAGTTTGGGAGTGCGGGGTATGCAGTTCTTC
CDR3aa: CAWSLGVRGMQFF
abundance: -
v_gene: TRBV30
j_gene: TRBJ2-1
d_gene: -

CDR3nt: TGCAGCGTACCGACGGGACTGTATGGCTACACCTTC
CDR3aa: CSVPTGLYGYTF
abundance: -
v_gene: TRBV29-1
j_gene: TRBJ1-2
d_gene: -

CDR3nt: TGTGCCAGCAGTCTGGCTGGGAAAAACATTCAGTACTTC
CDR3aa: CASSLAGKNIQYF
abundance: once
v_gene: TRBV6-5
j_gene: TRBJ2-4
d_gene: -

CDR3nt: TGCAGCGTTGGAGAAGCTTTCTTT
CDR3aa: CSVGEAFF
abundance: -
v_gene: TRBV29-1
j_gene: TRBJ1-1
d_gene: -

CDR3nt: TGTGCCTGGAGTGTAGGGAAAGAATACTATGGCTACACCTTC
CDR3aa: CAWSVGKEYYGYTF
abundance: -
v_gene: TRBV30
j_gene: TRBJ1-2
d_gene: -

CDR3nt: TGTGCCAGCAGCCTCCAGACAGGGGGCTCCTACGAGCAGTACTTC
CDR3aa: CASSLQTGGSYEQYF
abundance: few
v_gene: TRBV11-2
j_gene: TRBJ2-7
d_gene: TRBD1

CDR3nt: TGTGCCAGCAGCTGGAGACTCGGGACTAGCGGGAGGAGCACAGATACGCAGTATTTT
CDR3aa: CASSWRLGTSGRSTDTQYF
abundance: -
v_gene: TRBV7-2
j_gene: TRBJ2-3
d_gene: TRBD2

CDR3nt: TGTGCCAGCAGAGGGACTAGCGGGAGGGCCGGGGAGCTGTTTTTT
CDR3aa: CASRGTSGRAGELFF
abundance: -
v_gene: TRBV2
j_gene: TRBJ2-2
d_gene: TRBD2

CDR3nt: TGTGCCAGCACCAAACACGAGAACACTGAAGCTTTCTTT
CDR3aa: CASTKHENTEAFF
abundance: -
v_gene: TRBV28
j_gene: TRBJ1-1
d_gene: -

CDR3nt: TGTGCCTGGAGTAGAGGACAGGGCACCTATGGCTACACCTTC
CDR3aa: CAWSRGQGTYGYTF
abundance: -
v_gene: TRBV30
j_gene: TRBJ1-2
d_gene: TRBD1

CDR3nt: TGTGCCAGCAGTCGGGGCGCCGGGGATGGCTACACCTTC
CDR3aa: CASSRGAGDGYTF
abundance: few
v_gene: TRBV2
j_gene: TRBJ1-2
d_gene: -

CDR3nt: TGCAGCGTTAGGACAGGGACGTACAGCAAAAACATTCAGTACTTC
CDR3aa: CSVRTGTYSKNIQYF
abundance: few
v_gene: TRBV29-1
j_gene: TRBJ2-4
d_gene: TRBD1

CDR3nt: TGCAGCGCGCGGGACAGAATATACGAGCAGTACTTC
CDR3aa: CSARDRIYEQYF
abundance: -
v_gene: TRBV29-1
j_gene: TRBJ2-7
d_gene: -

CDR3nt: TGTGCCTGGAGTCCTCAACTTGGCGGGGAGCAGTTCTTC
CDR3aa: CAWSPQLGGEQFF
abundance: -
v_gene: TRBV30
j_gene: TRBJ2-1
d_gene: -

CDR3nt: TGTGCCTGGGACAGCTACACAGATACGCAGTATTTT
CDR3aa: CAWDSYTDTQYF
abundance: -
v_gene: TRBV30
j_gene: TRBJ2-3
d_gene: -

CDR3nt: TGCAGCGTCTCGGGACTGACCCAAGAGACCCAGTACTTC
CDR3aa: CSVSGLTQETQYF
abundance: -
v_gene: TRBV29-1
j_gene: TRBJ2-5
d_gene: -